Following are 24 T cell receptor beta chains from one sample sequenced in a study of spatial heterogeneity in lung cancer. TCRdb fed the 5' RACE reads into MiXCR, producing one record per CDR3 protein. The data show about 56,000 distinct CDR3 sequences, about 8% seen once. Sample time point: sample taken at primary tumor resection. Material for sequencing was whole RNA from tumor, nontumor lung or frozen PBMC, left unsorted. Sequenced here: PBMCs, sampled at surgery. The origin of the receptors is a female donor with early-stage non-small cell lung cancer.

This clonotype was seen only a few times. The V gene is TRBV6-6, the J gene TRBJ1-5, with D tentatively TRBD1 (5 bases). Germline CDR1 MNHNY, CDR2 SVGAGI (reference sequence). There are 14 residues in the CDR3. Between the trimmed V and J ends, which lost 5 bases and 4 bases, there was a span of 12 bases. CDR3 nucleotides: TGTGCCAGCAGTATGGACACAGAGAATCAGCCCCAGCATTTT. Translated, it gives CASSMDTENQPQHF.

This clonotype was counted ten times or more. The chain uses TRBV7-9 and TRBJ2-1; 7 nucleotides line up with TRBD2. The germline V gene has CDR1 SEHNR and CDR2 FQNEAQ (reference sequence). CDR3 length: 12 residues. Losses at the gene ends were 2 bases for V and 13 bases for J; bases not matched to a gene: 5. This CDR3 reads CASSLTGTIQFF. CDR3 coding DNA: TGTGCCAGCAGCTTAACCGGGACTATCCAGTTCTTC.

The V call is TRBV7-2, the J call TRBJ1-6; a weak D match, TRBD1 (5 bases). The CDR3 length is 15 residues. V was trimmed by 5 bases and J by 5 bases, leaving 13 bases between them. The germline V gene encodes CDR1 SGHTA and CDR2 FQGNSA. This CDR3 reads CASSPRLGDNSPLHF. CDR3 nucleotide sequence: TGTGCCAGCAGCCCTCGTCTAGGGGATAATTCACCCCTCCACTTT.

This clonotype has a handful of counts. The V call is TRBV6-5, the J call TRBJ1-2; 9 bases align to TRBD1. Germline CDR1 reads MNHEY; CDR2 reads SVGAGI. Losses at the gene ends were 5 bases for V and 5 bases for J; bases not matched to a gene: 6. The CDR3 covers 14 residues. CDR3 sequence (DNA): TGTGCCAGCAGTCAACAGGGGGCATCGTATGGCTACACCTTC. Translated: CASSQQGASYGYTF.

The V call is TRBV28, the J call TRBJ1-6; D is ambiguous. The CDR3 loop spans 15 amino acids. V lost 4 bases and J 14 bases, leaving 21 bases between the germline ends. The germline V gene has CDR1 MDHEN and CDR2 SYDVKM. Here the CDR3 reads CASSSPPAIRPALHF. The CDR3 DNA sequence: TGTGCCAGCAGTTCCCCCCCGGCGATTCGGCCGGCCCTCCACTTT. Using reference TRBV28 and TRBJ1-6 for the parts outside the CDR3, the full variable domain is DVKVTQSSRYLVKRTGEKVFLECVQDMDHENMFWYRQDPGLGLRLIYFSYDVKMKEKGDIPEGYSVSREKKERFSLILESASTNQTSMYLCASSSPPAIRPALHFGNGTRLTVT.

This clonotype was detected only a few times. V is TRBV5-1 and J is TRBJ2-1; either TRBD1 or TRBD2 may fit D (5 bases each). The germline gives CDR1 SGHRS, CDR2 YFSETQ. With 1 base removed from V and 8 bases from J, the gap between germline ends came to 10 bases. This CDR3 region has 13 residues. The CDR3 loop is CASSLYGGYEQFF. CDR3 coding DNA: TGCGCCAGCAGCTTGTATGGGGGTTATGAGCAGTTCTTC.

The chain joins TRBV27 to TRBJ2-3; 10 bases fit TRBD2. CDR3 length: 18 amino acids. The V gene's germline CDR1 is MNHEY and CDR2 SMNVEV (reference sequence). J gave up 1 base and V 2 bases, and 9 bases lay outside the gene matches. Here the CDR3 reads CASSLERESGRGTDTQYF. As DNA, the CDR3 is TGTGCCAGCAGTTTAGAACGCGAAAGCGGGAGGGGCACAGATACGCAGTATTTT.

The gene calls are TRBV5-4 and TRBJ1-4; D may be TRBD1 (6 bases). Looked up from germline, CDR1 is SGHNT and CDR2 is YYREEE (reference sequence). CDR3 length equals 14 residues. The V end was cut by 4 bases, the J end by 7 bases, with 14 bases between. The CDR3: CASSTPGGGEKLFF. CDR3 coding DNA: TGTGCCAGCAGCACGCCGGGAGGGGGTGAAAAACTGTTTTTT.

The V call is TRBV6-5, the J call TRBJ1-3; maybe TRBD1 (5 bases). V lost 5 bases to trimming and J lost 4 bases, with 12 bases between them. Germline V gene lookup returns CDR1 MNHEY and CDR2 SVGAGI. The CDR3 is 14 residues long. The CDR3 region has the DNA TGTGCCAGCAGTATCGGGACTACGGGAAACACCATATATTTT. It specifies CASSIGTTGNTIYF.

Many counts were recorded for this clonotype. V and J are TRBV28 and TRBJ2-7; weak D call: TRBD1 (5 bases). This CDR3 has 15 residues. CDR1 and CDR2 from the germline V gene are MDHEN and SYDVKM. V gave up 6 bases and J gave up 0 bases, with 15 bases separating them. CDR3 DNA: TGTGCCAGCAGCTCCCCAACAGGTCGCTCCTACGAGCAGTACGTC. The encoded protein is CASSSPTGRSYEQYV.

The chain uses TRBV2 and TRBJ1-2; D ambiguous. This CDR3 has 14 residues. Germline loops: CDR1 SNHLY, CDR2 FYNNEI. V was clipped by 2 bases and J by 0 bases, with 7 bases between them. Here the CDR3 DNA reads TGTGCCAGCAGTGAATTGGGAGCTAACTATGGCTACACCTTC. Translating it yields CASSELGANYGYTF. The full variable domain, its missing parts supplied by reference TRBV2 and TRBJ1-2, is EPEVTQTPSHQVTQMGQEVILRCVPISNHLYFYWYRQILGQKVEFLVSFYNNEISEKSEIFDDQFSVERPDGSNFTLKIRSTKLEDSAMYFCASSELGANYGYTFGSGTRLTVV.

This clonotype was counted only a few times. This chain connects TRBV5-1 to TRBJ1-5; no definite D call. Germline CDR1 is SGHRS and CDR2 is YFSETQ. V was shortened by 4 bases and J by 2 bases, with 7 bases between the two germline ends. The CDR3 covers 13 residues. The chain's CDR3 is CASSTGGNQPQHF. The CDR3 nucleotides are TGCGCCAGCAGCACCGGCGGCAATCAGCCCCAGCATTTT.

The chain carries TRBV10-3 and TRBJ2-3, with 7 nucleotides matching TRBD2. J was trimmed by 4 bases and V by 3 bases; bases with no gene match: 7. Germline values: CDR1 ENHRY, CDR2 SYGVKD. This CDR3 has 15 residues. CDR3 in DNA: TGTGCCATCAGTGACTCGCGGGGGACCGCAGATACGCAGTATTTT. Its translation: CAISDSRGTADTQYF.

The sample holds a few counts of this clonotype. The chain has TRBV20-1 and TRBJ2-4; the match to TRBD1 covers 12 bases. Germline CDR1 DFQATT, CDR2 SNEGSKA (reference sequence). Germline trimming cut 7 bases from V and 10 bases from J; bases unmatched to any gene: 20. The CDR3 extends over 17 amino acids. CDR3 sequence (DNA): TGCAGTGGCGCTCCGAGGGGACAGGGGGCATACCCTTCTATTCAGTACTTC. It is translated as CSGAPRGQGAYPSIQYF.

This clonotype was seen repeatedly, ten times or more. V is TRBV7-8 and J is TRBJ1-1, with 8 bases matching TRBD1. From germline, CDR1 is SGHVS and CDR2 FQNEAQ. V lost 4 bases, J lost 6 bases, and 7 bases stayed unmatched. The CDR3 is 14 amino acids. The CDR3 DNA is TGTGCCAGCAGCTCGACAGGGGTGTGGGCTGAAGCTTTCTTT. It yields the protein CASSSTGVWAEAFF.

This clonotype was observed at least ten times. This rearrangement joins TRBV7-9 to TRBJ2-3, with a possible D match to TRBD2 (5 bases). The CDR3 covers 13 residues. Germline V lookup: CDR1 SEHNR, CDR2 FQNEAQ (reference sequence). V lost 5 bases, J lost 4 bases, and 10 bases lay in between. CDR3 loop: CASSNSVADTQYF. The CDR3 DNA reads TGTGCCAGCAGCAATAGCGTCGCAGATACGCAGTATTTT.

This clonotype was seen more than once but under ten times. This chain's CDR3 is CASTGGATLTEAFF. Here the CDR3 DNA reads TGTGCCAGCACCGGAGGGGCGACGCTGACTGAAGCTTTCTTT. The chain combines TRBV28 with TRBJ1-1, with D possibly TRBD1 on 5 matching bases. This CDR3 has 14 amino acids. From germline, CDR1 is MDHEN and CDR2 SYDVKM. The germline V and J ends were trimmed by 7 bases and 5 bases, with 17 bases remaining between them.

This clonotype was detected many times. The V gene is TRBV28, the J gene TRBJ2-1, with TRBD2 identical over 10 bases. The germline gives CDR1 MDHEN, CDR2 SYDVKM. The CDR3 runs 16 residues. Losses at the gene ends were 4 bases for V and 3 bases for J; bases not matched to a gene: 6. As DNA, the CDR3 is TGTGCCAGCAGTTCCCCCCTAGCGGGGGACTACAATGAGCAGTTCTTC. It yields the protein CASSSPLAGDYNEQFF.

This clonotype was recorded many times. The genes are TRBV27 and TRBJ1-6; D gene uncertain. Trimming pared 3 bases from V and 4 bases from J, leaving 1 base between. Germline V gene sequence: CDR1 MNHEY, CDR2 SMNVEV (reference sequence). This CDR3 spans 12 amino acids. The CDR3 reads CASSLYNSPLHF. CDR3 DNA: TGTGCCAGCAGTTTGTATAATTCACCCCTCCACTTT.

A few counts support this clonotype. V usage is TRBV9 and J usage is TRBJ1-1; D remains unclear. CDR1 and CDR2 from the germline V gene are SGDLS and YYNGEE. V dropped 0 bases and J dropped 0 bases, with 3 bases sitting between them. The CDR3 is made up of 13 amino acids. CDR3 loop: CASSVEMNTEAFF. CDR3 bases: TGTGCCAGCAGCGTAGAGATGAACACTGAAGCTTTCTTT.

The gene calls are TRBV10-3 and TRBJ2-1; maybe TRBD1 (6 bases). The CDR3 is made up of 14 amino acids. Germline V gene sequence: CDR1 ENHRY, CDR2 SYGVKD. V lost 10 bases and J 4 bases, leaving 17 bases between the germline ends. Written as DNA, the CDR3 is TGTGCCACCCTGCAGGGGTCCCAATACAATGAGCAGTTCTTC. Amino acid sequence: CATLQGSQYNEQFF.

The gene calls are TRBV20-1 and TRBJ2-7; D is unclear. V was shortened by 6 bases and J by 3 bases, with 9 bases between the two germline ends. The CDR3 has 11 residues. Germline lookup yields CDR1 DFQATT and CDR2 SNEGSKA (reference sequence). CDR3 protein: CSARWGYEQYF. The CDR3 DNA sequence: TGCAGTGCCCGTTGGGGCTACGAGCAGTACTTC.

This clonotype appeared a few times. The V call is TRBV7-3, the J call TRBJ2-2; D perhaps matches TRBD1 (5 bases). Germline CDR1 reads SGHTA; CDR2 reads FQGTGA. CDR3 length: 17 amino acids. V gave up 3 bases and J gave up 5 bases, with 19 bases separating them. The CDR3 spells CASSFSRLGRATGELFF. CDR3 nucleotide sequence: TGTGCCAGCAGCTTTAGTCGTTTGGGCAGGGCGACCGGGGAGCTGTTTTTT.

This clonotype was seen repeatedly, ten times or more. The chain couples TRBV3-1 to TRBJ1-3, with D uncertain. Germline V CDR1 and CDR2: LGHDT, YNNKEL (reference sequence). There are 15 residues in the CDR3. Trimming removed 1 base from V and 4 bases from J, with 11 bases in between. CDR3 loop: CASSQGEGRGNTIYF. The DNA for the CDR3 is TGTGCCAGCAGCCAAGGCGAAGGGCGCGGAAACACCATATATTTT.